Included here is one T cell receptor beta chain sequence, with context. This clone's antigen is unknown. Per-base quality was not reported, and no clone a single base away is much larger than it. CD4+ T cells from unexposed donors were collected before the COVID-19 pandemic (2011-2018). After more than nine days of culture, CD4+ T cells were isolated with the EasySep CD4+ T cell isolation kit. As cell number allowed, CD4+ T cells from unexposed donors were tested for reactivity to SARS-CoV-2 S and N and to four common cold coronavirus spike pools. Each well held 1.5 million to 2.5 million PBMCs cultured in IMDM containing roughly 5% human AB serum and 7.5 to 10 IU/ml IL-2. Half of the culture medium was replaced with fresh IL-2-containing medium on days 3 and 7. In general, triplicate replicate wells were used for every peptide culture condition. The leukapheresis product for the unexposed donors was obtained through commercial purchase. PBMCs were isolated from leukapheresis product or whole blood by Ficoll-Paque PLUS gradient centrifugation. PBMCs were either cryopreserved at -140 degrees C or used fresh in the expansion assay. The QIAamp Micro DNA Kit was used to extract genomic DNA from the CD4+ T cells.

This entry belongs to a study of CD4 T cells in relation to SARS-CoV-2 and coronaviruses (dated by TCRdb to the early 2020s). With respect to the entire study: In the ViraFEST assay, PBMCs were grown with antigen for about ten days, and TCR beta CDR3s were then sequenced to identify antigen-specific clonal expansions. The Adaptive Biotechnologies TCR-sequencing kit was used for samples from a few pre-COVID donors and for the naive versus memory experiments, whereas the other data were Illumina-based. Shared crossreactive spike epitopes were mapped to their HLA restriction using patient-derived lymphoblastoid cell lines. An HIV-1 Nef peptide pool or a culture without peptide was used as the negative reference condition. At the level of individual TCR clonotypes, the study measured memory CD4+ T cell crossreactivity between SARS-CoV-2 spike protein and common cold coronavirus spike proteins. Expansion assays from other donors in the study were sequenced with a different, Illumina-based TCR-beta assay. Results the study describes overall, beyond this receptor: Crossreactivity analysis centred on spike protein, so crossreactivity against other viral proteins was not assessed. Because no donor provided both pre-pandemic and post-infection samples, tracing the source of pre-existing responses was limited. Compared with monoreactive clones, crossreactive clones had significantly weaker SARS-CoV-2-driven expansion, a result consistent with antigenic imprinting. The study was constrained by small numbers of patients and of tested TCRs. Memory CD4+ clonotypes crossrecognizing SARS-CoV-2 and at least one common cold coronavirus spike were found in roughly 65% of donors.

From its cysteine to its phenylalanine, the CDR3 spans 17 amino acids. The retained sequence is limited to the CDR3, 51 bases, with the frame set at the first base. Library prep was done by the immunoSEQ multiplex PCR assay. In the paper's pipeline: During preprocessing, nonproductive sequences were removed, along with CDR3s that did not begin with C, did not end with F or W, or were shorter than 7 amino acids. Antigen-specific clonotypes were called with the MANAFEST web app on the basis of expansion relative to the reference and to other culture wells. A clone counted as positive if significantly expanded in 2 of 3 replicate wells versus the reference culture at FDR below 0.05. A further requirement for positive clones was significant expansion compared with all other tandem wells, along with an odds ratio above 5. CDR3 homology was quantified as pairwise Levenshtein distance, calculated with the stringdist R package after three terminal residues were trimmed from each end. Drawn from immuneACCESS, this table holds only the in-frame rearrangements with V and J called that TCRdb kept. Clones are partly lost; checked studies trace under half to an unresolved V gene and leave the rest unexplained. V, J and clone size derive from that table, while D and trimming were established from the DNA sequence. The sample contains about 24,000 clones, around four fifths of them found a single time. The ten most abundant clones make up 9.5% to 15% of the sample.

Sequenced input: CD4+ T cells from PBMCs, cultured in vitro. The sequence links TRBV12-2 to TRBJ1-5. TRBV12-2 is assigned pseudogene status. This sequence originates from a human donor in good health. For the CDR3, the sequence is CASRFKVLTGSNQPQHF. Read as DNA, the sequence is TGTGCAAGTCGCTTTAAAGTACTAACTGGGAGCAATCAGCCCCAGCATTTT.